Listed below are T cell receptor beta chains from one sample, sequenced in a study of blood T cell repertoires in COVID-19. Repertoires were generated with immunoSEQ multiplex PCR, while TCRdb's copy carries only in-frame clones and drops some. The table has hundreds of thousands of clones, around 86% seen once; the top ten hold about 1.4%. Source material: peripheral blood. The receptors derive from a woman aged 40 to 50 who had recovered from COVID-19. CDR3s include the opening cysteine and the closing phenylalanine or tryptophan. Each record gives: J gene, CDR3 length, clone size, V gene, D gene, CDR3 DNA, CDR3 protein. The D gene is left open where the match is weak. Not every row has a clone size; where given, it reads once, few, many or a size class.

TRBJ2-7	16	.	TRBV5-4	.	TGTGCCAGCAGCCCATCATCCGACAGGTCAAACTACGAGCAGTACTTC	CASSPSSDRSNYEQYF
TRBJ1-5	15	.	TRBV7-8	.	TGTGCCAGCAGCCCCCATAATGAGGAGGATCAGCCCCAGCATTTT	CASSPHNEEDQPQHF
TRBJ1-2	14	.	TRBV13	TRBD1	TGTGCCAGCAGCTTAGGCCTTGGCGACAGGGTGAACACCTTC	CASSLGLGDRVNTF
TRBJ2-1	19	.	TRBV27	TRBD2	TGTGCCAGCAGTTTATCTTCGGTGGGGGGGACTAGCTCTCGTTATGAGCAGTTCTTC	CASSLSSVGGTSSRYEQFF
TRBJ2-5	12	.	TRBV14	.	TGTGCCAGCAGCCAAGCGGGACTGGCCCAGTACTTC	CASSQAGLAQYF
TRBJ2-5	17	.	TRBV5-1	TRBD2	TGCGCCAGCAGCTCGGGTACTAGCGGGGGCCCACACGAGACCCAGTACTTC	CASSSGTSGGPHETQYF
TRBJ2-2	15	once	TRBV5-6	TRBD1	TGTGCCAGCAAAAAAGGACAGGGGCCCACCGGGGAGCTGTTTTTT	CASKKGQGPTGELFF
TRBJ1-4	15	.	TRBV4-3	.	TGCGCCAGCAGCCAAGAAGGCACAGACAATGAAAAACTGTTTTTT	CASSQEGTDNEKLFF
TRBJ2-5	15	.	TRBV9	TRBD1	TGTGCCAGCAGTGGGACAGGGGCGCGTCCAGAGACCCAGTACTTC	CASSGTGARPETQYF
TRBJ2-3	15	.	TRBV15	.	TGTGCCACCAGCACCGGAGGGAAGTTGACGGATACGCAGTATTTT	CATSTGGKLTDTQYF
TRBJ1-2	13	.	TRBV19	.	TGTGCCAGTAGTATTGGGGCGAGCTATGGCTACACCTTC	CASSIGASYGYTF
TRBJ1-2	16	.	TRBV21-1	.	TGTGCCAGCAGCAAAGCGGGACAGGGGGTCAGCTATGGCTACACCTTC	CASSKAGQGVSYGYTF
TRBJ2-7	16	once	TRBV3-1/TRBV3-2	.	TGTGCCAGCAGCCAACCCCCTAGACTGAAGCCCTACGAGCAGTACTTC	CASSQPPRLKPYEQYF
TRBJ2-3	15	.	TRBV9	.	TGTGCCAGCAGCGTAGATCCACATGGCACAGATACGCAGTATTTT	CASSVDPHGTDTQYF
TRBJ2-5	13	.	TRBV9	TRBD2	TGTGCCAGCAGCGCTAGCGGGCCGGAGACCCAGTACTTC	CASSASGPETQYF
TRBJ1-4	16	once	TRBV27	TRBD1	TGTGCCAGCAGTTTAAAGGGACAGGGGTTTAATGAAAAACTGTTTTTT	CASSLKGQGFNEKLFF
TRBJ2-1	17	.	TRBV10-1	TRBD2	TGCGCCAGCAGTAAAGAGCGGGGGGGAAACTCCTACAATGAGCAGTTCTTC	CASSKERGGNSYNEQFF
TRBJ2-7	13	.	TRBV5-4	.	TGTGCCAGCAGCCTTGAGGACTCCTACGAGCAGTACTTC	CASSLEDSYEQYF
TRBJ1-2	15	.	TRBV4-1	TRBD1	TGCGCCAGCAGCGTGAGGGCAGGGGGAAACTATGGCTACACCTTC	CASSVRAGGNYGYTF
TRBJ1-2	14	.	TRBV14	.	TGTGCCAGCAGCCAGGAGACAGCGAACTATGGCTACACCTTC	CASSQETANYGYTF
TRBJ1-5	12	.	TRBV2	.	TGTGCCAGCAGTGAATCAGTGGAGCCCCAGCATTTT	CASSESVEPQHF
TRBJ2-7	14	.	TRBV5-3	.	TGTGCCAGAAGCTTGCATAGCAGTCCCTACGAGCAGTACTTC	CARSLHSSPYEQYF
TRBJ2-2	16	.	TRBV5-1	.	TGCGCCAGCAGCTCAGCAAGCGGGCGGAACACCGGGGAGCTGTTTTTT	CASSSASGRNTGELFF
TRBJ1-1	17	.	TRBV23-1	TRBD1	TGCGCCAGCAGTCCCGACAGGGTTCTGACTGGGACCACTGAAGCTTTCTTT	CASSPDRVLTGTTEAFF
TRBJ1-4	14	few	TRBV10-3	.	TGTGCCATCAGTGGGACAGATAATGCTGAAAAACTGTTTTTT	CAISGTDNAEKLFF
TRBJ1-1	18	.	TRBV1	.	TGCACCAGCAGCCATTGGCCCCGGACAGGGGAGCTCCTTACTGAAGCTTTCTTT	CTSSHWPRTGELLTEAFF
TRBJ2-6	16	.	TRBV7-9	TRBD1	TGTGCCAGCAGCCAACAGGGGGCGCTCGGGGCCAACGTCCTGACTTTC	CASSQQGALGANVLTF
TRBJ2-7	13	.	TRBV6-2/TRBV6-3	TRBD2	TGTGCCAGCAGTTCTCGGACTAGTGCCGAGCAGTACTTC	CASSSRTSAEQYF
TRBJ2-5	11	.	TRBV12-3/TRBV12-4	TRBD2	TGTGCCAGCAGGGGAGGGGAGACCCAGTACTTC	CASRGGETQYF
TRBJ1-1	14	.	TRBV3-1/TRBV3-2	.	TGTGCCAGCAGTTACGGACCCGGAGGGGCCGAAGCTTTCTTT	CASSYGPGGAEAFF
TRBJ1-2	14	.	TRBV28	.	TGTGCCAGCAGTTTAGTGGGCAACTTCTATGGCTACACCTTC	CASSLVGNFYGYTF
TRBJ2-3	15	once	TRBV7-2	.	TGTGCCAGCAGCCCTAGCCGGACTAGCACAGATACGCAGTATTTT	CASSPSRTSTDTQYF
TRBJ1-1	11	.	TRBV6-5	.	TGTGCCAGCTTGCGGGGGACTGAAGCTTTCTTT	CASLRGTEAFF
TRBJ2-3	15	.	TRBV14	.	TGTGCCAGCAGAGATTCCAGCAGGTTCACAGATACGCAGTATTTT	CASRDSSRFTDTQYF
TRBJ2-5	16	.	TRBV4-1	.	TGCGCCAGCAGCCAAGATAGTGGGACACACCAAGAGACCCAGTACTTC	CASSQDSGTHQETQYF
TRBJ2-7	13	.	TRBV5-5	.	TGTGCCAGCAGCTTGAACAGTCCCTACGAGCAGTACTTC	CASSLNSPYEQYF
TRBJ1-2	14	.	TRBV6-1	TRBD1	TGTGCCAGCAGTTCGACGACAGGGTACTATGGCTACACCTTC	CASSSTTGYYGYTF
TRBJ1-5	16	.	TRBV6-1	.	TGTGCCAGCAGTGAAACGGCGGTCTATAGCAATCAGCCCCAGCATTTT	CASSETAVYSNQPQHF
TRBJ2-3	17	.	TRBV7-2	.	TGTGCCAGCAGCATACAGGCCCGAGCCCTCGGAACAGATACGCAGTATTTT	CASSIQARALGTDTQYF
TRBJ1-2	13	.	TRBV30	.	TGTGCCTGGAGTCCAGGGACTAACTATGGCTACACCTTC	CAWSPGTNYGYTF
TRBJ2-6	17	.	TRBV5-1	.	TGCGCCAGCAGCTTGACGGGGATAGAAACGGGGGCCAACGTCCTGACTTTC	CASSLTGIETGANVLTF